The 13 T cell receptor beta chains given below trace back to one sample, sequenced in a study of cytomegalovirus exposure and HLA in healthy donors. Researchers ran the PCR with 60 Vbeta and 13 Jbeta primers. Sequencing was performed with immunoSEQ multiplex PCR; in TCRdb, only in-frame clones are kept and a portion is missing. The sample includes about 87,000 clones, 60% to 80% of them seen just once. Sequenced input: PBMCs. These receptors were obtained from a woman aged 40 to 50 in good health and CMV-seronegative.

This chain connects TRBV29-1 to TRBJ2-2; 9 nucleotides line up with TRBD2. Germline-derived CDR1 and CDR2 are SQVTM and ANQGSEA. V shed 5 bases, J shed 5 bases, and the junction held 0 bases outside the gene matches. The CDR3 has 12 residues. This chain's CDR3 is CSVTSGTGELFF. As DNA, the CDR3 is TGCAGCGTTACTAGCGGGACCGGGGAGCTGTTTTTT.

The chain joins TRBV6-5 to TRBJ1-6; 7 bases are shared with TRBD1. The V gene end was trimmed by 0 bases and the J gene end by 8 bases; junction bases not matched to a gene: 4. CDR3 size: 15 residues. Per the germline V gene, CDR1 is MNHEY and CDR2 is SVGAGI. The CDR3 here is CASSYSLGGHSPLHF. CDR3 DNA: TGTGCCAGCAGTTACTCGTTAGGGGGCCATTCACCCCTCCACTTT.

This chain uses TRBV28 with TRBJ2-3, with a tentative D call TRBD1 (6 bases). CDR1 is MDHEN and CDR2 is SYDVKM in the germline V gene. Trimming took off 2 bases at V and 0 bases at J, with 9 bases between the two ends. This CDR3 spans 15 amino acids. CDR3 in DNA: TGTGCCAGCAGTTTAGGAACAGGGAGCACAGATACGCAGTATTTT. Amino acids: CASSLGTGSTDTQYF.

The chain combines TRBV4-1 with TRBJ1-1; D uncertain. Trimming removed 3 bases from V and 6 bases from J, with 14 bases in between. Looked up from germline, CDR1 is MGHRA and CDR2 is YSYEKL. The CDR3 totals 14 residues. Here the CDR3 DNA reads TGCGCCAGCAGCCACCTGGGTAGGAGGCCTGAAGCTTTCTTT. As protein: CASSHLGRRPEAFF.

The genes are TRBV19 and TRBJ2-1; D is perhaps TRBD1 (6 bases). V lost 4 bases, J lost 7 bases, and 14 bases lay in between. Germline V gene sequence: CDR1 LNHDA, CDR2 SQIVND (reference sequence). The length of the CDR3 is 14 residues. CDR3 sequence reads: CASSTRDILNEQFF. As DNA, the CDR3 is TGTGCCAGTAGTACCAGGGACATCTTGAATGAGCAGTTCTTC.

Only one count was recorded for this clone. The chain uses TRBV5-1 and TRBJ2-5; D is perhaps TRBD1 (6 bases). Judging by the DNA end, TRBJ2-7 fits better; the J call may be wrong. The germline V gene has CDR1 SGHRS and CDR2 YFSETQ. The CDR3 covers 13 residues. The CDR3 nucleotides read TGCGCCAGCAGCCCGGATCAGGGGTACGAGCAGTACTTC. The encoded protein is CASSPDQGYEQYF.

With regard to this clone: Sequence at one end of the junction differs from germline and may be a read error. The rearrangement links TRBV13 to TRBJ1-6, with 7 bases matching TRBD1. The CDR3 contains 16 residues. Germline V gene sequence: CDR1 PRHDT, CDR2 FYEKMQ (reference sequence). The CDR3 DNA follows: TGTGCCAGCAGTTCCGGGAAGGGGGCTGGAAATTCACCCCTCAACTTT. It encodes CASSSGKGAGNSPLNF. Together with reference TRBV13 and TRBJ1-6, the CDR3 gives the full variable domain: AAGVIQSPRHLIKEKRETATLKCYPIPRHDTVYWYQQGPGQDPQFLISFYEKMQSDKGSIPDRFSAQQFSDYHSELNMSSLELGDSALYFCASSSGKGAGNSPLNFGNGTRLTVT.

V gene TRBV7-9 combines with J gene TRBJ1-2; possible D gene TRBD1, 6 bases. This CDR3 comprises 12 residues. The V end lost 1 base, the J end lost 13 bases, and 13 bases lay between the germline ends. CDR1 is SEHNR and CDR2 is FQNEAQ in the germline V gene (reference sequence). This chain's CDR3 is CASSLEGGVTTF. CDR3 DNA: TGTGCCAGCAGCTTAGAAGGGGGGGTAACCACCTTC.

V is TRBV4-2 and J is TRBJ2-5; D is perhaps TRBD2 (5 bases). The germline V and J ends were trimmed by 0 bases and 10 bases, with 12 bases remaining between them. Per germline, CDR1 LGHNA and CDR2 YNFKEQ. This CDR3 region has 13 residues. CDR3 nucleotide sequence: TGTGCCAGCAGCCAAGATCTGTCGGGGTACCAGTACTTC. Protein sequence: CASSQDLSGYQYF.

In this sample, this clone turned up once. The chain uses TRBV29-1 and TRBJ2-7; tentatively, D is TRBD1 (5 bases). Trimming took 7 bases from V and 2 from J, leaving 18 bases between them. The germline V gene has CDR1 SQVTM and CDR2 ANQGSEA. The CDR3 is 14 amino acids. CDR3 DNA: TGCAGCGCCCGACAGACGACTTCAGCCTACGAGCAGTACTTC. This translates into CSARQTTSAYEQYF.

The J gene is TRBJ1-2, the V gene TRBV9; the match to TRBD1 covers 9 bases. In germline, CDR1 is SGDLS, CDR2 YYNGEE. Germline trimming cut 1 base from V and 4 bases from J; bases unmatched to any gene: 5. This CDR3 has 15 amino acids. The chain's CDR3 is CASSVTGGAGYGYTF. The CDR3 DNA reads as TGTGCCAGCAGCGTAACAGGGGGCGCCGGCTATGGCTACACCTTC.

The V and J genes are TRBV7-2 and TRBJ1-6; D remains ambiguous. Looked up from germline, CDR1 is SGHTA and CDR2 is FQGNSA. The CDR3 is 12 amino acids. The V end was cut by 5 bases, the J end by 8 bases, with 7 bases between. In DNA, the CDR3 is TGTGCCAGCAGCCCCCCGGATTCACCCCTCCACTTT. It is translated as CASSPPDSPLHF.

This clone has a single count. The chain combines TRBV19 with TRBJ2-3; 15 bases are shared with TRBD2. This CDR3 contains 17 residues. Losses at the gene ends were 3 bases for V and 5 bases for J; bases not matched to a gene: 6. Per the germline V gene, CDR1 is LNHDA and CDR2 is SQIVND (reference sequence). CDR3 in amino acids: CASSIRTSGGAGDTQYF. In nucleotides, the CDR3 is TGTGCCAGTAGTATTCGGACTAGCGGGGGGGCCGGAGATACGCAGTATTTT.